This T cell receptor (beta chain) emerged from a study of T-cell memory formation after mild COVID-19. Study at large: TCR clusters showed largely donor specificity.

There are a few counts of this clonotype. The antigen remains unidentified. Overall study findings and caveats: The appearance of some responding clones in pre-infection memory suggested that cross-reactive memory joined.

5'RACE with constant-segment primers built TCRalpha and TCRbeta cDNA libraries with UMIs. MiXCR was run by TCRdb on the 5' RACE reads, yielding one entry per CDR3 protein. This repertoire shows roughly 340,000 distinct CDR3 sequences, roughly 20% found once; its top ten account for roughly 23%. In germline, CDR1 is LGHDT, CDR2 YNNKEL (reference sequence). V trimming: 3 bases; J trimming: 9 bases; junction bases outside the gene matches: 5. This CDR3 has 14 amino acids. The sequenced sample consisted of PBMCs or a T cell subset sorted from them (not recorded which). The source of this sequence is a young man who had mild COVID-19 (a few samples of this study predate the infection). Cell type and time point are not known. The chain has TRBV3-1 and TRBJ1-6; 7 positions match TRBD1. DNA for the CDR3: TGTGCCAGCAGCCACGACAGGGTTAGTTCACCCCTCCACTTT. Its translation is CASSHDRVSSPLHF.